Included here is one T cell receptor beta chain sequence, with context. Stated time point: newly diagnosed, previously untreated cHL patient sample. This entry comes from a study of PD-1 blockade in classical Hodgkin lymphoma. The method was immunoSEQ multiplex PCR; TCRdb's version includes in-frame clones alone and lacks a portion of them. This sample has fewer than 40,000 clones, with roughly 92% found just once. Germline CDR1 is SGHNT and CDR2 is YYREEE (reference sequence). The CDR3 sequence is 14 residues long. V gave up 5 bases and J gave up 6 bases; unmatched junction bases: 9. V gene TRBV5-4 combines with J gene TRBJ1-2, with TRBD1 matching 8 bases. The clonotype originates from a human donor with classical Hodgkin lymphoma. Sequencing was performed on peripheral blood mononuclear cells (PBMCs). CDR3 DNA sequence: TGTGCCAGCAGTTTACAGGGGGAAATCAATGGCTACACCTTC. Its protein product is CASSLQGEINGYTF.